A single sample is the source of the 19 T cell receptor beta chains below, sequenced in a study of T-cell reconstitution after alpha-beta-depleted transplantation in children. The TCRbeta library was prepared with unique molecular identifiers. TCRdb reprocessed the PCR reads with MiXCR, giving one entry per CDR3 protein. The sample gives about 440,000 distinct CDR3 sequences, roughly 43% of which show up once; approximately 30% is in the top ten. The sample was PBMCs, taken before TCRalphabeta/CD19-depleted stem cell transplant. The receptors were sampled from a girl aged 2-10 years with aplastic anemia, due to receive a stem cell transplant.

This chain joins TRBV6-1 and TRBJ1-6; perhaps TRBD1 as D (6 bases). The V gene lost 8 bases and the J gene lost 0 bases, with 8 bases spanning the gap. The CDR3 consists of 14 residues. Germline V gene sequence: CDR1 MNHNS, CDR2 SASEGT. CDR3 coding DNA: TGTGCCAGCGGACAGAGCTCCTATAATTCACCCCTCCACTTT. Amino acid sequence: CASGQSSYNSPLHF.

The genes are TRBV27 and TRBJ1-2; the D gene is possibly TRBD1 (5 bases). The V gene lost 6 bases and the J gene lost 6 bases, with 20 bases spanning the gap. Germline CDR1 MNHEY, CDR2 SMNVEV (reference sequence). This CDR3 has 15 residues. This chain's CDR3 is CASRTPGKGMDGYTF. For the CDR3, the DNA is TGTGCCAGCAGGACCCCAGGGAAGGGAATGGATGGCTACACCTTC.

The rearrangement uses TRBV20-1 and TRBJ1-1; D not resolved. Per the germline V gene, CDR1 is DFQATT and CDR2 is SNEGSKA (reference sequence). V lost 4 bases, J lost 5 bases, and 14 bases lay in between. The CDR3 is 13 residues long. The CDR3 DNA sequence: TGCAGTGCTACCTTCCCGGGGAGGACTGAAGCTTTCTTT. Translation gives CSATFPGRTEAFF.

The chain couples TRBV29-1 to TRBJ2-7; D is possibly TRBD2 (6 bases). The CDR3 extends over 13 amino acids. Germline V gene data show CDR1 as SQVTM and CDR2 as ANQGSEA. Here the CDR3 DNA reads TGCAGTGTGCTCGCGGGAATATCCTACGAGCAGTACTTC. It specifies CSVLAGISYEQYF.

This chain joins TRBV7-8 and TRBJ2-3, with D tentatively TRBD1 (5 bases). Trimming took 5 bases from V and 6 from J, leaving 15 bases between them. Per the germline V gene, CDR1 is SGHVS and CDR2 is FQNEAQ. This CDR3 has 14 residues. The CDR3 region is CASSLLGPTDTQYF. DNA of the CDR3: TGTGCCAGCAGCCTGTTGGGGCCAACTGATACGCAGTATTTT.

This clonotype was found a few times. The chain recombines TRBV28 with TRBJ2-2; 8 bases agree with TRBD2. CDR1 and CDR2 from the germline V gene are MDHEN and SYDVKM. The CDR3 sequence is 18 residues long. V was pared by 5 bases and J by 6 bases, with 17 bases of the junction left unmatched. CDR3 sequence reads: CASSPPRRASGRPGELFF. The CDR3 nucleotides are TGTGCCAGCAGTCCCCCTCGCCGGGCTAGCGGGCGCCCCGGGGAGCTGTTTTTT.

This clonotype occurred many times. V usage is TRBV27 and J usage is TRBJ2-7; D unresolved. Germline-derived CDR1 and CDR2 are MNHEY and SMNVEV (reference sequence). CDR3 length equals 14 residues. The germline V and J ends were trimmed by 6 bases and 5 bases, with 17 bases remaining between them. For the CDR3, the DNA is TGTGCCAGCAGGGCCACTACCGCTGAGGACGAGCAGTACTTC. Protein: CASRATTAEDEQYF.

The V and J genes are TRBV21-1 and TRBJ1-5. TRBV21-1 is recorded as a pseudogene. The CDR3 covers 13 residues. The CDR3 reads CASIRACGQPQHF. The CDR3, as DNA: TGTGCCAGCATCAGGGCATGCGGTCAGCCCCAGCATTTT.

The chain joins TRBV12-3 or TRBV12-4 to TRBJ2-5, with D tentatively TRBD1 or TRBD2 (5 bases each). The V and J ends lost 6 bases and 2 bases respectively, with 16 bases between them. The CDR3 consists of 15 residues. CDR3 loop: CASRSAWGMQETQYF. In nucleotides, the CDR3 is TGTGCCAGCAGGTCCGCGTGGGGGATGCAAGAGACCCAGTACTTC.

The chain recombines TRBV6-1 with TRBJ2-1; TRBD2 aligns across 8 bases. The ends lost 4 bases at V and 3 bases at J; junction bases unmatched: 8. The CDR3 sequence is 16 residues long. Germline V CDR1 and CDR2: MNHNS, SASEGT. CDR3 amino acids: CASSADPSGFYNEQFF. CDR3 DNA sequence: TGTGCCAGCAGTGCAGACCCTAGCGGGTTCTACAATGAGCAGTTCTTC.

This clonotype was observed at least ten times. V and J are TRBV12-3 or TRBV12-4 and TRBJ2-2, with D hard to call. V was clipped by 6 bases and J by 5 bases, with 7 bases between them. The CDR3 has 12 residues. The CDR3 DNA reads TGTGCCAGCAGGCTGCTAACCGGGGAGCTGTTTTTT. Translating gives CASRLLTGELFF.

This clonotype was seen ten or more times. This chain links TRBV5-1 with TRBJ2-2; D is unclear. The CDR3 covers 13 residues. Germline CDR1 SGHRS, CDR2 YFSETQ. V was cut by 2 bases and J by 4 bases, with 6 bases left in between. CDR3 DNA: TGCGCCAGCAGCTTAAAGAGCACCGGGGAGCTGTTTTTT. Its translation: CASSLKSTGELFF.

The chain joins TRBV7-2 to TRBJ1-1; D unclear. The V gene's germline CDR1 is SGHTA and CDR2 FQGNSA. Trimming took 2 bases from V and 0 from J, leaving 10 bases between them. The length of the CDR3 is 15 residues. CDR3 sequence: CASSLSYSLNTEAFF. The CDR3 coding sequence is TGTGCCAGCAGCTTATCTTACAGCTTGAACACTGAAGCTTTCTTT.

The rearrangement links TRBV5-1 to TRBJ2-2; weak D call: TRBD2 (6 bases). The CDR3 extends over 15 amino acids. From germline, CDR1 is SGHRS and CDR2 YFSETQ. Trimming cost V 1 base and J 4 bases, with 11 bases left between them. CDR3 loop: CASSLPPSATGELFF. In DNA, the CDR3 is TGCGCCAGCAGCTTGCCCCCTAGCGCCACCGGGGAGCTGTTTTTT.

This clonotype has a handful of counts. The J gene is TRBJ1-2, the V gene TRBV29-1; TRBD1 might be the D (5 bases). Germline loops: CDR1 SQVTM, CDR2 ANQGSEA. CDR3 size: 12 residues. V shed 3 bases and J shed 3 bases, with 8 bases lying between them. CDR3 sequence: CSVETAYYGYTF. CDR3 nucleotides: TGCAGCGTTGAGACAGCTTACTATGGCTACACCTTC.

The CDR3 DNA reads TGCAGTGCCCCGGACCGGCGGGGCGGGGAGCTGTTTTTT. Its translation: CSAPDRRGGELFF. The V and J genes are TRBV20-1 and TRBJ2-2; tentative D call: TRBD2 (6 bases). The CDR3 has 13 amino acids. Germline lookup yields CDR1 DFQATT and CDR2 SNEGSKA (reference sequence). V shed 6 bases and J shed 7 bases, with 15 bases lying between them.

There are a few counts of this clonotype. This rearrangement joins TRBV10-3 to TRBJ1-1; D is ambiguous. With 0 bases removed from V and 6 bases from J, the gap between germline ends came to 5 bases. This CDR3 region has 12 residues. From germline, CDR1 is ENHRY and CDR2 SYGVKD. In nucleotides, the CDR3 is TGTGCCATCAGTGAGTCGGTTTCTGAAGCTTTCTTT. Translated: CAISESVSEAFF.

This clonotype occurred a few times. This rearrangement joins TRBV5-1 to TRBJ2-5; 8 bases align to TRBD1. Germline lookup yields CDR1 SGHRS and CDR2 YFSETQ. The CDR3 has 16 amino acids. The ends lost 0 bases at V and 2 bases at J; junction bases unmatched: 6. The DNA for the CDR3 is TGCGCCAGCAGCTTGGCCCCCGGGACAGGTCAAGAGACCCAGTACTTC. Residues: CASSLAPGTGQETQYF.

In its sample, this clonotype was seen many times. The chain carries TRBV10-1 and TRBJ2-1, with D perhaps TRBD1 or TRBD2 (5 bases each). Per germline, CDR1 WNHNN and CDR2 SYGVQD (reference sequence). The CDR3 length is 12 residues. With 5 bases removed from V and 9 bases from J, the gap between germline ends came to 11 bases. This CDR3 is CASSSGPAEQFF. In DNA form, the CDR3 reads TGCGCCAGCAGTTCGGGGCCAGCTGAGCAGTTCTTC.